This T cell receptor (beta chain) originates from a study of identical twins. Notes on the study in general: Whereas memory repertoires showed no such difference, abundant cord blood beta clonotypes carried fewer insertions. Twin pairs had excess sharing that was weaker in beta out-of-frame sequences. Alpha sequences out of frame and shared by twins had excess low generation probability. Conclusions were drawn cross-sectionally by statistical analysis, without following the same donors.

This clonotype was observed at least ten times. Its antigen is still unknown. The CDR3 runs 13 residues. V lost 0 bases to trimming and J lost 5 bases, with 10 bases between them. Germline assignment: CDR1 DFQATT and CDR2 SNEGSKA (reference sequence). TCRdb re-derived calls from the 5' RACE reads in MiXCR, one entry per CDR3 protein. The sample includes hundreds of thousands of distinct CDR3 sequences, roughly 6% of them seen just once. The sequencing sample was made of naive T cells sorted from blood. The TCR was taken from a young man in good health. The chain combines TRBV20-1 with TRBJ2-5; D is undetermined. The DNA for the CDR3 is TGCAGTGCTAGAGATAGGAGTGCGGAGACCCAGTACTTC. Translating gives CSARDRSAETQYF.